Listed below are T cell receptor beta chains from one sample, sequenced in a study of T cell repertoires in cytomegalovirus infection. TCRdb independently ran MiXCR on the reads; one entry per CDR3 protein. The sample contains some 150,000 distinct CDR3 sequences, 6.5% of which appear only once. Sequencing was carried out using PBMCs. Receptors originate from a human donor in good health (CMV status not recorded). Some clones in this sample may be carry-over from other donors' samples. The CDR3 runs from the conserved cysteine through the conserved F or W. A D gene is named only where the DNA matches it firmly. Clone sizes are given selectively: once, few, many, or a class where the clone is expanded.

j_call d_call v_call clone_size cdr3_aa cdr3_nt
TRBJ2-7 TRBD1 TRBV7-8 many CASSLHLGTGVGASREQYF TGTGCCAGCAGCTTACACCTTGGGACAGGTGTGGGAGCTTCGAGGGAGCAGTACTTC
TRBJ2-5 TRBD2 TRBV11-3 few CASSPGTSGHQETQYF TGTGCCAGCAGCCCCGGGACTAGCGGCCACCAAGAGACCCAGTACTTC
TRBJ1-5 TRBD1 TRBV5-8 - CASSPGGAIQPQHF TGTGCCAGCAGCCCAGGGGGGGCGATTCAGCCCCAGCATTTT
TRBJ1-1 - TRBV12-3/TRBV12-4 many CASSTTGLGGEAFF TGTGCCAGCAGTACTACAGGGCTCGGTGGTGAAGCTTTCTTT
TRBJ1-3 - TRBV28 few CASRTSTGHRSGNTIYF TGTGCCAGCAGAACATCAACGGGACACCGCTCTGGAAACACCATATATTTT
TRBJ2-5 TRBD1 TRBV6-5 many CASSYPTGGQETQYF TGTGCCAGCAGTTACCCAACAGGGGGGCAAGAGACCCAGTACTTC
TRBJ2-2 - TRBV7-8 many CASSLTGIVNTGELFF TGTGCCAGCAGCTTAACAGGGATAGTGAACACCGGGGAGCTGTTTTTT
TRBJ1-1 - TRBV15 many CATSPDMNTEAFF TGTGCCACCAGCCCCGACATGAACACTGAAGCTTTCTTT
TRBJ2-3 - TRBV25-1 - CACGVDLSTDTQYF TGTGCCTGTGGGGTCGACCTAAGCACAGATACGCAGTATTTT
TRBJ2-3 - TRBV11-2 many CASSLAGGSSTDTQYF TGTGCCAGCAGCTTAGCGGGCGGTTCTAGCACAGATACGCAGTATTTT
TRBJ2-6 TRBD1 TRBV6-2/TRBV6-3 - CASSGQGASGANVLTF TGTGCCAGCAGCGGACAGGGGGCGTCTGGGGCCAACGTCCTGACTTTC